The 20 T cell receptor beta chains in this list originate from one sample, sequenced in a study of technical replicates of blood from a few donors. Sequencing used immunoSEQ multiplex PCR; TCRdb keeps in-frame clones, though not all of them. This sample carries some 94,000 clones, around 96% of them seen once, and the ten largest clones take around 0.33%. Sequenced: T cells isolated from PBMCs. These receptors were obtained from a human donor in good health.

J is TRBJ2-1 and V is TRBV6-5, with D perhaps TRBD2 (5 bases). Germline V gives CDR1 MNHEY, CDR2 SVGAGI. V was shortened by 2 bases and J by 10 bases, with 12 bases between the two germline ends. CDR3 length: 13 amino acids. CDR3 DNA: TGTGCCAGCAGTTACCTCCGGGATGGCGAGCAGTTCTTC. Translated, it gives CASSYLRDGEQFF.

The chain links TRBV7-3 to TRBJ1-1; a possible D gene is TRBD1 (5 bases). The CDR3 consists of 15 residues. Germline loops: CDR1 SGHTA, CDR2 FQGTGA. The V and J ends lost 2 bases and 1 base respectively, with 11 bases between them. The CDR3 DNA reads TGTGCCAGCAGCTTATGGGGGGTTGGGAACACTGAAGCTTTCTTT. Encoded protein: CASSLWGVGNTEAFF.

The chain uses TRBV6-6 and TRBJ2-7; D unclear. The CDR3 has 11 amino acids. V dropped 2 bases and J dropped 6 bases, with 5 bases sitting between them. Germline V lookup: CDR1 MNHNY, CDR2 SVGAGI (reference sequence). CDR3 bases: TGTGCCAGCAGTTACAGAGGCGAGCAGTACTTC. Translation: CASSYRGEQYF.

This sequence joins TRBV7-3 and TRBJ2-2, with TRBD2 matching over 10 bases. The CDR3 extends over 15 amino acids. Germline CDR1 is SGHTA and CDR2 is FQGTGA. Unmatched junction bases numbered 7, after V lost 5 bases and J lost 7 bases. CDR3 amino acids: CASSPSGRGNGELFF. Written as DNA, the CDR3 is TGTGCCAGCAGCCCCAGCGGGAGGGGAAACGGGGAGCTGTTTTTT.

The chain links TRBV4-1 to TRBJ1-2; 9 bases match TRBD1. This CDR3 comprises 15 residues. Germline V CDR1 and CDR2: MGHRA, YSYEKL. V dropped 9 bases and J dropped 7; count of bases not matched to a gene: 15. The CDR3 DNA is TGCGCCAGGGTACAGTGGGACAGGGCTTGGTGTGGCTACACCTTC. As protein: CARVQWDRAWCGYTF.

The CDR3 reads CASSGQGMSVEQFF. CDR3 coding DNA: TGTGCCAGTAGTGGGCAGGGTATGTCGGTGGAGCAGTTCTTC. The chain carries TRBV19 and TRBJ2-1, with TRBD1 as a possible D gene (5 bases). Trimming removed 5 bases from V and 10 bases from J, with 18 bases in between. The CDR3 length is 14 residues. Per the germline V gene, CDR1 is LNHDA and CDR2 is SQIVND (reference sequence).

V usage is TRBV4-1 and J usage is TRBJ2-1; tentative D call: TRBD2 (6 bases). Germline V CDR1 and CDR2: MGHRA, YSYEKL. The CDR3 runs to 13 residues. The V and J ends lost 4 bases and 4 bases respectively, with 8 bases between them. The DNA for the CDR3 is TGCGCCAGCAGCCTGGGAGGATACAATGAGCAGTTCTTC. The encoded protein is CASSLGGYNEQFF.

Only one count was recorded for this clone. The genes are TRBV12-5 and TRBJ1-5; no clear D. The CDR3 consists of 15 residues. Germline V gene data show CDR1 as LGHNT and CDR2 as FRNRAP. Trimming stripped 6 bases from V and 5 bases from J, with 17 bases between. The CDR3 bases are TGTGCTAGTGGCTACTCCGGGAGAGAGGATCAGCCCCAGCATTTT. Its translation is CASGYSGREDQPQHF. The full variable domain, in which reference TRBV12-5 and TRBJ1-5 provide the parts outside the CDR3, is DARVTQTPRHKVTEMGQEVTMRCQPILGHNTVFWYRQTMMQGLELLAYFRNRAPLDDSGMPKDRFSAEMPDATLATLKIQPSEPRDSAVYFCASGYSGREDQPQHFGDGTRLSIL.

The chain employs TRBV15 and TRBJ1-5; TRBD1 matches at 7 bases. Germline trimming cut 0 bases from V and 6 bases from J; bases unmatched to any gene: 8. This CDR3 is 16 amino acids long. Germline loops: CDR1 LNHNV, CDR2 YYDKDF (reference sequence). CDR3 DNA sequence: TGTGCCACCAGCAGAGATGGGCAGGGGGTGGGTCAGCCCCAGCATTTT. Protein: CATSRDGQGVGQPQHF.

The CDR3 reads CASSFAGVYNEQFF. Written as DNA, the CDR3 is TGTGCCAGCAGTTTTGCGGGGGTATACAATGAGCAGTTCTTC. The chain has TRBV28 and TRBJ2-1, with 7 bases that match TRBD2. Trimming removed 3 bases from V and 4 bases from J; junction bases left unmatched: 3. The CDR3 totals 14 residues. From germline, CDR1 is MDHEN and CDR2 SYDVKM.

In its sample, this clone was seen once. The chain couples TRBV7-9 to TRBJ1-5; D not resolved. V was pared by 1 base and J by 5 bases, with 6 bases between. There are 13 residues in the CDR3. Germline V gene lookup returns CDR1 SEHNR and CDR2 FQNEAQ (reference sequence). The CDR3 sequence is CASSLGTYQPQHF. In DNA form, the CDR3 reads TGTGCCAGCAGCTTAGGAACTTATCAGCCCCAGCATTTT.

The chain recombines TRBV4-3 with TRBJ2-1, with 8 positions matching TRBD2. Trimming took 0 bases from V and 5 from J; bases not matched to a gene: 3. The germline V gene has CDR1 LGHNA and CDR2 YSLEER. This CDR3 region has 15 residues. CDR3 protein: CASSQEGTRDNEQFF. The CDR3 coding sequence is TGCGCCAGCAGCCAAGAAGGGACTAGAGACAATGAGCAGTTCTTC.

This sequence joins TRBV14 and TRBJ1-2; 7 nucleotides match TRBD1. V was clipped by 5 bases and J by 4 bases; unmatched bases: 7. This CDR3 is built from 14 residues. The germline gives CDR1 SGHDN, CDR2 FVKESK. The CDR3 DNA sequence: TGTGCCAGCAGCGCTGGGGACAGCTTCTATGGCTACACCTTC. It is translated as CASSAGDSFYGYTF. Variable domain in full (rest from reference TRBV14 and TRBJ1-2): EAGVTQFPSHSVIEKGQTVTLRCDPISGHDNLYWYRRVMGKEIKFLLHFVKESKQDESGMPNNRFLAERTGGTYSTLKVQPAELEDSGVYFCASSAGDSFYGYTFGSGTRLTVV.

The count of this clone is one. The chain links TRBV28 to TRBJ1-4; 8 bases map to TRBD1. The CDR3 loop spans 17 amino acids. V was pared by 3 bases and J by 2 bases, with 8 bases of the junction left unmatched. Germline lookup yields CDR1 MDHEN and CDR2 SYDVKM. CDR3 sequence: CASSFSPDRATNEKLFF. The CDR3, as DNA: TGTGCCAGCAGTTTCTCCCCGGACAGGGCTACTAATGAAAAACTGTTTTTT.

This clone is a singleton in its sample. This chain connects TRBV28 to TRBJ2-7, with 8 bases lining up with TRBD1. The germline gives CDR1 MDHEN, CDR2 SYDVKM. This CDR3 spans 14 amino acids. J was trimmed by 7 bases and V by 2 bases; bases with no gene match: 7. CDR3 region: CASSLTGGMREQYF. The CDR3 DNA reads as TGTGCCAGCAGTTTAACAGGGGGTATGAGGGAGCAGTACTTC.

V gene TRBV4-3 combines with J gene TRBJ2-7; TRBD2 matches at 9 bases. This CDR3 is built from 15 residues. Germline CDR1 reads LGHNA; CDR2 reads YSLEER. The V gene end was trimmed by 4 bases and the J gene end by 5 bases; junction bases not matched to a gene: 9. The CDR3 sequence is CASSPFSGRPDEQYF. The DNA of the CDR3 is TGCGCCAGCAGCCCCTTTAGCGGGAGACCAGACGAGCAGTACTTC.

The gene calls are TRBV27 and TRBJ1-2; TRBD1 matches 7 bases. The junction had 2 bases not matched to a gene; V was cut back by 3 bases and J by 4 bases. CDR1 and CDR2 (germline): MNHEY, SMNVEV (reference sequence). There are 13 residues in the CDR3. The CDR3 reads CASSLGQSYGYTF. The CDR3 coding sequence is TGTGCCAGCAGTTTGGGACAGAGCTATGGCTACACCTTC.

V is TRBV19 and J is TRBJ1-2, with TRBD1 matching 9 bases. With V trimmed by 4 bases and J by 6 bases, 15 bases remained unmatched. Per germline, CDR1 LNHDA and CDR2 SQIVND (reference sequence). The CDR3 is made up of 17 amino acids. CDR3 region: CASSTGTGKVPRNGYTF. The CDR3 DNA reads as TGTGCCAGTAGTACTGGGACAGGGAAAGTCCCGCGCAATGGCTACACCTTC.

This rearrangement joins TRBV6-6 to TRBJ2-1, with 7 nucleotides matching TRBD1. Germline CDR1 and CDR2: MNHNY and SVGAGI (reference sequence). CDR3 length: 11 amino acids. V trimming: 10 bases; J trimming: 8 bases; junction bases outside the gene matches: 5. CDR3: CATDTGDEQFF. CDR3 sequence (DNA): TGTGCCACCGATACAGGGGATGAGCAGTTCTTC.

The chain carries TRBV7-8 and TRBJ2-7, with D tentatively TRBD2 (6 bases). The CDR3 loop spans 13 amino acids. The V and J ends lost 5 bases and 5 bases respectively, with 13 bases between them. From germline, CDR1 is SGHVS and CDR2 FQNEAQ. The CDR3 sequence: CASSLTSFHEQYF. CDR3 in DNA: TGTGCCAGCAGCCTGACTAGTTTCCACGAGCAGTACTTC.